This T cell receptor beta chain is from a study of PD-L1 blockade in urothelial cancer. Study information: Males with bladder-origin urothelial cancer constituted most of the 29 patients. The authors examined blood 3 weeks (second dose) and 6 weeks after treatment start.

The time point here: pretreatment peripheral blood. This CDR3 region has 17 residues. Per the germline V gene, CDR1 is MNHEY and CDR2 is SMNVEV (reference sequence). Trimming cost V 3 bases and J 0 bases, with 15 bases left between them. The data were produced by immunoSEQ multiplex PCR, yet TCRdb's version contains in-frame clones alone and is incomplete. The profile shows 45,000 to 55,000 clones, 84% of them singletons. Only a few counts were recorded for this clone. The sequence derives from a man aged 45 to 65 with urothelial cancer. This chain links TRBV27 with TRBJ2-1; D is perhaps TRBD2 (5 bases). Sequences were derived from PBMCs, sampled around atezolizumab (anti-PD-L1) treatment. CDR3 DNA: TGTGCCAGCAGTTTGGAGGACGGCTCGAGCTCCTACAATGAGCAGTTCTTC. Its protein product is CASSLEDGSSSYNEQFF.